This passage covers 22 T cell receptor beta chains from one sample sequenced in a study of blood T cell repertoires in COVID-19. Libraries were prepared by immunoSEQ multiplex PCR; TCRdb keeps only in-frame clonotypes and omits some of them. The data contain tens of thousands of clones, about 88% of them singletons. The sequenced sample consisted of peripheral blood. All receptors come from a human donor in a cohort sampled during active COVID-19.

The chain recombines TRBV19 with TRBJ2-1, with D possibly being TRBD2 (6 bases). The germline CDR1 and CDR2 sequences are LNHDA and SQIVND (reference sequence). This CDR3 is 15 amino acids long. Trimming removed 5 bases from V and 5 bases from J, with 16 bases in between. CDR3 in amino acids: CASSPTGTPHNEQFF. CDR3 DNA: TGTGCCAGTAGTCCAACCGGGACTCCCCACAATGAGCAGTTCTTC.

V usage is TRBV7-9 and J usage is TRBJ1-1, with TRBD1 identical over 9 bases. The V and J ends lost 8 bases and 4 bases, in that order; junction bases with no gene match: 11. The CDR3 contains 15 residues. Looked up from germline, CDR1 is SEHNR and CDR2 is FQNEAQ (reference sequence). The CDR3 protein is CASLGPGQGVTEAFF. The CDR3 coding sequence is TGTGCCAGCCTCGGACCGGGACAGGGTGTCACTGAAGCTTTCTTT.

The rearrangement uses TRBV14 and TRBJ1-1; D gene unclear. The CDR3 sequence is 14 residues long. Per germline, CDR1 SGHDN and CDR2 FVKESK. The germline V and J ends were trimmed by 2 bases and 3 bases, with 10 bases remaining between them. As DNA, the CDR3 is TGTGCCAGCAGCCAATACGGTGAGCACACTGAAGCTTTCTTT. Its protein is CASSQYGEHTEAFF. Combining the CDR3 with reference TRBV14 and TRBJ1-1 gives the whole variable domain EAGVTQFPSHSVIEKGQTVTLRCDPISGHDNLYWYRRVMGKEIKFLLHFVKESKQDESGMPNNRFLAERTGGTYSTLKVQPAELEDSGVYFCASSQYGEHTEAFFGQGTRLTVV.

The chain links TRBV6-2 or TRBV6-3 to TRBJ2-1, with TRBD2 identical over 11 bases. After removal of 4 bases from V and 8 bases from J, the junction contained 13 bases not matched to a gene. Germline V CDR1 and CDR2: MNHEY, SVGEGT. This CDR3 spans 17 amino acids. The CDR3 sequence: CASSSALLAGAVDEQFF. The CDR3 region has the DNA TGTGCCAGCAGTTCCGCCTTACTAGCGGGAGCGGTGGATGAGCAGTTCTTC.

The V call is TRBV9, the J call TRBJ1-4, with unresolved D. Germline CDR1 SGDLS, CDR2 YYNGEE. V was cut by 0 bases and J by 10 bases, with 16 bases left in between. The CDR3 length is 15 residues. The CDR3 protein is CASSVAAGKSVKLFF. The CDR3 nucleotides are TGTGCCAGCAGCGTAGCCGCGGGGAAATCGGTAAAACTGTTTTTT.

This clone has only one observation. The chain recombines TRBV7-3 with TRBJ2-5; weak D call: TRBD2 (6 bases). The V gene lost 6 bases and the J gene lost 7 bases, with 18 bases spanning the gap. The CDR3 is 14 residues long. CDR1 is SGHTA and CDR2 is FQGTGA in the germline V gene. DNA for the CDR3: TGTGCCAGCAGGGGGATAGCGGACGGAGGGACCCAGTACTTC. Translation: CASRGIADGGTQYF.

The chain recombines TRBV12-3 or TRBV12-4 with TRBJ1-2, with D perhaps matching TRBD1 (6 bases). This CDR3 is built from 13 residues. V gave up 2 bases and J gave up 8 bases, with 12 bases separating them. The CDR3 region has the DNA TGTGCCAGCAGTTTACAGGGGTGGGGCGGCTACACCTTC. As protein: CASSLQGWGGYTF.

DNA for the CDR3: TGTGCCACCAGTGATTTAAGAGCGGGAGGAGGAAATGAGCAGTTCTTC. Encoded protein: CATSDLRAGGGNEQFF. This sequence joins TRBV24-1 and TRBJ2-1, with TRBD2 identical over 9 bases. The germline gives CDR1 KGHDR, CDR2 SFDVKD. The V and J ends lost 1 base and 7 bases, in that order; junction bases with no gene match: 7. The CDR3 sequence is 16 residues long.

The V and J genes are TRBV9 and TRBJ2-5, with 11 nucleotides matching TRBD2. V lost 4 bases, J lost 4 bases, and 6 bases stayed unmatched. CDR1 SGDLS and CDR2 YYNGEE come from the germline V gene. The CDR3 runs 15 residues. CDR3 residues: CASSLAGGLVETQYF. CDR3 coding DNA: TGTGCCAGCAGCTTAGCGGGGGGGCTCGTAGAGACCCAGTACTTC. The full variable domain, its missing parts supplied by reference TRBV9 and TRBJ2-5, is DSGVTQTPKHLITATGQRVTLRCSPRSGDLSVYWYQQSLDQGLQFLIQYYNGEERAKGNILERFSAQQFPDLHSELNLSSLELGDSALYFCASSLAGGLVETQYFGPGTRLLVL.

This rearrangement joins TRBV15 to TRBJ2-6; 8 positions agree with TRBD1. After removal of 1 base from V and 2 bases from J, the junction contained 4 bases not matched to a gene. Looked up from germline, CDR1 is LNHNV and CDR2 is YYDKDF (reference sequence). The CDR3 contains 17 residues. The CDR3 bases are TGTGCCACCAGCAGAGGCGAACAGGGGGCTGGGGCCAACGTCCTGACTTTC. It encodes CATSRGEQGAGANVLTF.

The genes are TRBV7-2 and TRBJ2-5, with TRBD2 matching over 10 bases. V dropped 5 bases and J dropped 7; count of bases not matched to a gene: 4. Germline V lookup: CDR1 SGHTA, CDR2 FQGNSA. CDR3 size: 13 residues. Here the CDR3 DNA reads TGTGCCAGCAGCGGGACTAGCGATGGGACCCAGTACTTC. This encodes CASSGTSDGTQYF.

The genes are TRBV2 and TRBJ2-1; tentatively, D is TRBD2 (6 bases). CDR3 size: 15 residues. V was pared by 5 bases and J by 4 bases, with 15 bases between. CDR1 is SNHLY and CDR2 is FYNNEI in the germline V gene. The chain's CDR3 is CASSRDGGDYNEQFF. The DNA of the CDR3 is TGTGCCAGCAGTAGGGACGGAGGGGATTACAATGAGCAGTTCTTC.

Only one count was recorded for this clone. The chain joins TRBV15 to TRBJ2-5; D is possibly TRBD2 (7 bases). Trimming stripped 5 bases from V and 5 bases from J, with 21 bases between. Germline lookup yields CDR1 LNHNV and CDR2 YYDKDF (reference sequence). The CDR3 contains 16 residues. CDR3 nucleotide sequence: TGTGCCACCAGCCCTGGGTCCAGGGGAGGGCAGGAGACCCAGTACTTC. It encodes CATSPGSRGGQETQYF.

This chain connects TRBV6-1 to TRBJ1-2; D remains unclear. The germline gives CDR1 MNHNS, CDR2 SASEGT. The V end was cut by 2 bases, the J end by 3 bases, with 7 bases between. CDR3 length equals 13 residues. CDR3 sequence (DNA): TGTGCCAGCAGTGAAAACGGGGACTATGGCTACACCTTC. Protein product: CASSENGDYGYTF.

In its sample, this clone was seen once. The J gene is TRBJ1-5, the V gene TRBV28; 9 bases map to TRBD1. The ends lost 5 bases at V and 4 bases at J; junction bases unmatched: 9. From germline, CDR1 is MDHEN and CDR2 SYDVKM. The CDR3 runs 16 residues. The CDR3 loop reads CASSGTGKGLNQPQHF. The CDR3 nucleotides read TGTGCCAGCAGTGGGACAGGGAAAGGTTTGAATCAGCCCCAGCATTTT.

The J gene is TRBJ1-5, the V gene TRBV6-5, with D tentatively TRBD1 (5 bases). This CDR3 region has 14 residues. Germline V gene sequence: CDR1 MNHEY, CDR2 SVGAGI. The ends were cut back, 6 bases at V and 0 bases at J, with 9 bases in the middle. This chain's CDR3 is CASSDSNSNQPQHF. CDR3 coding DNA: TGTGCCAGCAGCGACAGTAATAGCAATCAGCCCCAGCATTTT.

V is TRBV6-5 and J is TRBJ1-5, with D tentatively TRBD1 (6 bases). The CDR3 has 14 amino acids. The V and J ends lost 7 bases and 4 bases respectively, with 14 bases between them. Germline V gene lookup returns CDR1 MNHEY and CDR2 SVGAGI. CDR3 in DNA: TGTGCCAGCACTACGGGGGGGCAGAATCAGCCCCAGCATTTT. Protein sequence: CASTTGGQNQPQHF.

The rearrangement links TRBV5-4 to TRBJ2-1, with TRBD1 matching 9 bases. CDR3 length: 15 residues. Germline V gene data show CDR1 as SGHNT and CDR2 as YYREEE (reference sequence). V shed 4 bases and J 4 bases; nucleotides not matched to a gene: 6. Here the CDR3 reads CASSRRDRVYNEQFF. CDR3 nucleotides: TGTGCCAGCAGCCGCCGGGACAGGGTTTACAATGAGCAGTTCTTC.

This clone came up once. J is TRBJ1-2 and V is TRBV28, with 9 bases fitting TRBD1. CDR1 and CDR2 (germline): MDHEN, SYDVKM. Trimming took 5 bases from V and 8 from J; bases not matched to a gene: 15. This CDR3 contains 16 residues. CDR3 coding DNA: TGTGCCAGCAGTCCACCGGGACAGGGTCGAAGGTCGGGCTACACCTTC. Its protein is CASSPPGQGRRSGYTF.

This clone was counted once. The CDR3 is CATGGHPTDTQYF. CDR3 nucleotide sequence: TGTGCCACCGGGGGGCACCCCACAGATACGCAGTATTTT. The chain combines TRBV2 with TRBJ2-3; D is possibly TRBD2 (7 bases). The germline V gene encodes CDR1 SNHLY and CDR2 FYNNEI. V was trimmed by 10 bases and J by 2 bases, leaving 13 bases between them. CDR3 length equals 13 residues.

The chain has TRBV7-9 and TRBJ2-3; 7 nucleotides line up with TRBD2. The CDR3 is 14 amino acids. Trimming removed 4 bases from V and 5 bases from J; junction bases left unmatched: 6. The germline V gene encodes CDR1 SEHNR and CDR2 FQNEAQ (reference sequence). The CDR3 DNA is TGTGCCAGCAGCTGGGAGGGCCGGGAAGATACGCAGTATTTT. It codes for CASSWEGREDTQYF.

The rearrangement links TRBV19 to TRBJ2-3, with TRBD2 identical over 9 bases. V dropped 4 bases and J dropped 2; count of bases not matched to a gene: 7. CDR1 and CDR2 (germline): LNHDA, SQIVND (reference sequence). This CDR3 contains 16 residues. The chain's CDR3 is CASSTGTSRNTDTQYF. CDR3 in DNA: TGTGCCAGTAGTACCGGGACTAGCCGGAACACAGATACGCAGTATTTT.